The entry below gives a single TCR beta chain sequence along with its context. The antigen is not known. The data derive from a study of cytomegalovirus exposure and HLA in healthy donors. Findings of the study overall: Subsequent analysis revealed that first-cohort TCR clusters tended to co-occur in the approximately 120 validation repertoires. Reported performance of the classifier showed diagnosis of cytomegalovirus status with high specificity and sensitivity.

With 6 bases clipped from V and 4 bases from J, the junction kept 3 bases outside the gene matches. From germline, CDR1 is MNHEY and CDR2 SVGAGI. The CDR3 runs 13 residues. Only in-frame clones appear in the TCRdb table, and some are missing; sequencing was by immunoSEQ multiplex PCR. The repertoire includes some 69,000 clones, 85% to 95% of them detected once, and 4.4% sits in the top ten. The chain uses TRBV6-5 and TRBJ1-2; TRBD1 matches at 9 bases. This receptor was taken from a man aged 18 to 35 in good health and CMV-seropositive. Sequenced input: PBMCs. The CDR3 is CASSQDRGYGYTF. The DNA for the CDR3 is TGTGCCAGCAGCCAGGACAGGGGCTATGGCTACACCTTC.